The T cell receptor (beta chain) described here comes from a study of early T cells in non-severe SARS-CoV-2 infection. Study at large: RNA in bulk from unsorted whole blood was sequenced, and chains were unpaired.

General observations from the study: Matching results from VDJdb favored anti-spike CD8 responses, leaving private and CD4 specificities undetected.

Trimming at V came to 0 bases and at J to 2 bases, leaving 4 bases not matched to a gene. The CDR3 contains 16 residues. Germline lookup yields CDR1 MRHNA and CDR2 SNTAGT. Ten or more counts support this clonotype. Its antigen is still unknown. Researchers tagged individual cDNA molecules with unique molecular identifiers. One entry per CDR3 protein results from TCRdb running MiXCR on the 5' RACE reads. The sample yields tens of thousands of distinct CDR3 sequences, roughly an eighth seen once. Material: whole blood, obtained at baseline. This sequence joins TRBV6-4 and TRBJ2-1; 7 bases map to TRBD1. The TCR was taken from an adult who was a healthcare worker with PCR-confirmed SARS-CoV-2 infection or an uninfected control (not recorded which). In nucleotides, the CDR3 is TGTGCCAGCAGTGACTCCTCAGGGGGACCCTACAATGAGCAGTTCTTC. This sequence encodes CASSDSSGGPYNEQFF.